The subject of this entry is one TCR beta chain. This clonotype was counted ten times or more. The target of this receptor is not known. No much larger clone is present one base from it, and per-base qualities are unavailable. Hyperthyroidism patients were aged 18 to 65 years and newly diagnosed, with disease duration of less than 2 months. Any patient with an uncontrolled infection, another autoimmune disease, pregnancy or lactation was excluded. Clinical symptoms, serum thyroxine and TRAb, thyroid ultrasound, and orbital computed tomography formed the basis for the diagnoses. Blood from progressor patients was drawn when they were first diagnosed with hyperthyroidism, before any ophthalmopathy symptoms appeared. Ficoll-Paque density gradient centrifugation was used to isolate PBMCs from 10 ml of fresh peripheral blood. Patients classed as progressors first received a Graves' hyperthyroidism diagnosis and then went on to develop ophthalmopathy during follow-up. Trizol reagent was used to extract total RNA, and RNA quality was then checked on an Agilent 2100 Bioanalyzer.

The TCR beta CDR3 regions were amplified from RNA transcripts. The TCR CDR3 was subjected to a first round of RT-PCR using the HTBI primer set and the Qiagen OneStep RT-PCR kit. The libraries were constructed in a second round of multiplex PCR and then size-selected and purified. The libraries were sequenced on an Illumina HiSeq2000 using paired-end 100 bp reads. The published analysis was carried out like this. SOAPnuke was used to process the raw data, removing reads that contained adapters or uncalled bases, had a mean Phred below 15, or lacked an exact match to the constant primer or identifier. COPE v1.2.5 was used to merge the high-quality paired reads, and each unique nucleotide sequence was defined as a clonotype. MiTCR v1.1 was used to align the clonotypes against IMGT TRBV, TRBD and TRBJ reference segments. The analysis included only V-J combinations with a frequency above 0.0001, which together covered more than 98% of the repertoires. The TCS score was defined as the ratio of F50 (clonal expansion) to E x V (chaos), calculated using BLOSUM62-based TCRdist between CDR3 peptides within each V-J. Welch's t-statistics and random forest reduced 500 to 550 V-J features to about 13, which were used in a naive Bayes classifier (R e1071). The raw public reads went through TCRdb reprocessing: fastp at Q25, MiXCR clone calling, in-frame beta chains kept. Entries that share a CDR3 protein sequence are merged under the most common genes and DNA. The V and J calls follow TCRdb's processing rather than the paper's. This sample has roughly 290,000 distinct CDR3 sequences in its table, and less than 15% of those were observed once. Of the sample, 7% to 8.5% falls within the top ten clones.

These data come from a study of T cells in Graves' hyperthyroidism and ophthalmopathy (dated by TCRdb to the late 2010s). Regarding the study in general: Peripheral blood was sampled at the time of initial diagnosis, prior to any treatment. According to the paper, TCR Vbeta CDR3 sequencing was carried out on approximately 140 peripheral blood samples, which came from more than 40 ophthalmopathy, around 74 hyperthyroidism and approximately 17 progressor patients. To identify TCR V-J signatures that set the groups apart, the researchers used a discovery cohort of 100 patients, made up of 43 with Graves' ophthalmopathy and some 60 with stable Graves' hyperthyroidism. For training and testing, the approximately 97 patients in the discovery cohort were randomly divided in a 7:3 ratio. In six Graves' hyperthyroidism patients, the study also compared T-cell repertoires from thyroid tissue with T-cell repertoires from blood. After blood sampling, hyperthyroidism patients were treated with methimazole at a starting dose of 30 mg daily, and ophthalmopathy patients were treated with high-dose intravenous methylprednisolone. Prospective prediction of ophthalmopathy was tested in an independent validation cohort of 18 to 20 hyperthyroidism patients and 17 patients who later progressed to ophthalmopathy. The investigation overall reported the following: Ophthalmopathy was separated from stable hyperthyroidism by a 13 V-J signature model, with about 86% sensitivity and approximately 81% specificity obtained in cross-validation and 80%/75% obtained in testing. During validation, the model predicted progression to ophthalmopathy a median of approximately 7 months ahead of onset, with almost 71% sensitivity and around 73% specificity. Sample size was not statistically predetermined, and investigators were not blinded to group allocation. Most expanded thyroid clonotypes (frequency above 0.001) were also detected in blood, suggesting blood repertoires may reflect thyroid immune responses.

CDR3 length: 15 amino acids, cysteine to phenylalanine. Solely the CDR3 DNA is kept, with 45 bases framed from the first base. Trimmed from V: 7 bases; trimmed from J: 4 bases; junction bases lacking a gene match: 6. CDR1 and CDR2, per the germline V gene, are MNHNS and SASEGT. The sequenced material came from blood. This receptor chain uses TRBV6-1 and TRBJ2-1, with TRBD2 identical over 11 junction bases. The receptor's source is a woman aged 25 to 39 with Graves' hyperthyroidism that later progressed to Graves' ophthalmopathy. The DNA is TGTGCCAGCAACCCGGGACTAGCGGCTTACAATGAGCAGTTCTTC. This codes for CASNPGLAAYNEQFF.